Listed here are 13 T cell receptor beta chains from one sample, sequenced in a study of blood T cell repertoires in COVID-19. Repertoires were generated with immunoSEQ multiplex PCR, while TCRdb's copy carries only in-frame clones and drops some. Here the sample spans roughly 120,000 clones, 85% being singletons. Sample: peripheral blood. Receptors originate from a man aged 80 or over with acute or convalescent COVID-19.

V is TRBV9 and J is TRBJ2-7, with TRBD1 matching 7 bases. Germline assignment: CDR1 SGDLS and CDR2 YYNGEE. The CDR3 is 14 residues long. The junction had 9 bases not matched to a gene; V was cut back by 5 bases and J by 4 bases. The CDR3 protein is CASSPGQSSYEQYF. CDR3 bases: TGTGCCAGCAGTCCGGGACAGAGTAGTTACGAGCAGTACTTC.

This clone appeared once. The chain has TRBV7-9 and TRBJ2-6; the match to TRBD1 covers 9 bases. After removal of 1 base from V and 0 bases from J, the junction contained 4 bases not matched to a gene. Germline CDR1 and CDR2: SEHNR and FQNEAQ (reference sequence). This CDR3 is built from 18 residues. CDR3 sequence: CASSLGDRESSGANVLTF. The CDR3 nucleotides read TGTGCCAGCAGCTTAGGGGACAGGGAAAGCTCTGGGGCCAACGTCCTGACTTTC.

The rearrangement joins TRBV19 to TRBJ1-5; TRBD1 aligns across 7 bases. Germline V gives CDR1 LNHDA, CDR2 SQIVND (reference sequence). This CDR3 is built from 13 residues. Trimming cost V 8 bases and J 2 bases; bases outside gene matches: 3. CDR3 DNA: TGTGCCAGTCAGGGGGTTGGCAATCAGCCCCAGCATTTT. It translates to CASQGVGNQPQHF.

The J gene is TRBJ1-2, the V gene TRBV10-3; D is unresolved. The germline V and J ends were trimmed by 0 bases and 4 bases, with 6 bases remaining between them. Germline-derived CDR1 and CDR2 are ENHRY and SYGVKD. The CDR3 is made up of 13 amino acids. The CDR3: CAISESSGYGYTF. The CDR3, as DNA: TGTGCCATCAGTGAGTCGAGCGGCTATGGCTACACCTTC.

The rearrangement joins TRBV9 to TRBJ1-4, with TRBD1 as a possible D gene (5 bases). The CDR3 runs to 13 residues. V was pared by 2 bases and J by 8 bases, with 10 bases between. Germline V gene lookup returns CDR1 SGDLS and CDR2 YYNGEE. The CDR3 coding sequence is TGTGCCAGCAGCGTTAATGGGGGGGAAAAACTGTTTTTT. Translation gives CASSVNGGEKLFF.

The chain uses TRBV19 and TRBJ1-2, with 7 bases aligning to TRBD1. The CDR3 has 15 residues. Per germline, CDR1 LNHDA and CDR2 SQIVND (reference sequence). The trim removed 7 bases at V and 5 bases at J, leaving 13 bases unmatched. DNA of the CDR3: TGTGCCAGTACCACAGGGGAGGCGTGGGGGTATGGCTACACCTTC. Amino acids: CASTTGEAWGYGYTF.

The chain uses TRBV11-2 and TRBJ2-1; TRBD2 agrees at 15 bases. Germline values: CDR1 SGHAT, CDR2 FQNNGV. CDR3 length equals 16 residues. J lost 7 bases, V lost 0 bases, and 1 base had no gene match. CDR3 coding DNA: TGTGCCAGCAGCTTAGATGGACTAGCGGGGGGGAATGAGCAGTTCTTC. Translating gives CASSLDGLAGGNEQFF.

This clone was seen a handful of times. This chain joins TRBV5-1 and TRBJ1-4; D remains unclear. The CDR3 contains 16 residues. V lost 4 bases, J lost 1 base, and 14 bases lay in between. Germline V gene sequence: CDR1 SGHRS, CDR2 YFSETQ. The CDR3 spells CASSVAGYGTNEKLFF. CDR3 nucleotides: TGCGCCAGCAGCGTTGCGGGGTACGGAACTAATGAAAAACTGTTTTTT.

This sequence joins TRBV2 and TRBJ2-7, with 14 bases identical to TRBD2. This CDR3 spans 14 amino acids. Germline values: CDR1 SNHLY, CDR2 FYNNEI. With 6 bases clipped from V and 4 bases from J, the junction kept 2 bases outside the gene matches. The CDR3 sequence: CASRTSGGAYEQYF. The CDR3 DNA sequence: TGTGCCAGCAGGACTAGCGGGGGGGCATACGAGCAGTACTTC.

This clone has just one count. V is TRBV25-1 and J is TRBJ2-5; 11 nucleotides line up with TRBD2. Germline V gene data show CDR1 as MGHDK and CDR2 as SYGVNS. J was trimmed by 5 bases and V by 7 bases; bases with no gene match: 12. This CDR3 comprises 16 residues. The DNA for the CDR3 is TGTGCCAGCACGGGACTAGCGGCTTCCTCCAGGGAGACCCAGTACTTC. Residues: CASTGLAASSRETQYF. Based on the CDR3 plus reference TRBV25-1 and TRBJ2-5, the full variable domain is EADIYQTPRYLVIGTGKKITLECSQTMGHDKMYWYQQDPGMELHLIHYSYGVNSTEKGDLSSESTVSRIRTEHFPLTLESARPSHTSQYLCASTGLAASSRETQYFGPGTRLLVL.

The chain joins TRBV29-1 to TRBJ2-1, with TRBD1 identical over 9 bases. The germline V gene encodes CDR1 SQVTM and CDR2 ANQGSEA. Trimming took 7 bases from V and 4 from J; bases not matched to a gene: 8. The CDR3 runs to 14 residues. This CDR3 reads CSAPTTGGYNEQFF. CDR3 coding DNA: TGCAGCGCCCCGACGACAGGGGGTTACAATGAGCAGTTCTTC.

V usage is TRBV6-5 and J usage is TRBJ1-1; D perhaps matches TRBD1 (6 bases). The CDR3 length is 15 residues. Between the trimmed V and J ends, which lost 2 bases and 0 bases, there was a span of 10 bases. The germline V gene has CDR1 MNHEY and CDR2 SVGAGI. CDR3 in DNA: TGTGCCAGCAGTTACCAGGACAGAATGAACACTGAAGCTTTCTTT. Amino acids: CASSYQDRMNTEAFF.

This clone is a singleton in its sample. The V gene is TRBV4-3, the J gene TRBJ2-2, with no clear D. Germline V CDR1 and CDR2: LGHNA, YSLEER. Deletions cut 0 bases from V and 1 base from J, with 18 bases between. This CDR3 is 19 amino acids long. CDR3 DNA sequence: TGCGCCAGCAGCCAAGATTTTAACAGCCAGAACCGGAACACCGGGGAGCTGTTTTTT. Residues: CASSQDFNSQNRNTGELFF.